These 10 T cell receptor beta chains were all obtained from the same sample, sequenced in a study of cytomegalovirus exposure and HLA in healthy donors (dated by TCRdb to about 2017). Libraries came from the immunoSEQ multiplex PCR assay. For the multiplex PCR, a mixture combining 60 forward primers for TCR Vbeta segments and 13 reverse primers for TCR Jbeta segments was used. TCRdb holds this immuneACCESS table with in-frame rearrangements only. Some clones are missing; in checked studies, unresolved V genes explain under half, and the rest has no known cause. This sample lists over 120,000 clones; around 73% were detected once. The ten largest clonotypes hold 2.5% to 3% of the sample. Sequencing was done on a sample of PBMCs. The origin of the receptors is a female donor in good health and CMV-seronegative.

The chain employs TRBV5-4 and TRBJ1-1; 7 nucleotides match TRBD1. The CDR3 runs 14 residues. The trim removed 0 bases at V and 10 bases at J, leaving 9 bases unmatched. Germline V CDR1 and CDR2: SGHNT, YYREEE (reference sequence). CDR3 loop: CASSLGQGESRAFF. The CDR3 DNA is TGTGCCAGCAGCTTGGGACAGGGAGAATCTAGAGCTTTCTTT. Supplemented by reference TRBV5-4 and TRBJ1-1, the full variable domain reads ETGVTQSPTHLIKTRGQQVTLRCSSQSGHNTVSWYQQALGQGPQFIFQYYREEENGRGNFPPRFSGLQFPNYSSELNVNALELDDSALYLCASSLGQGESRAFFGQGTRLTVV.

The count of this clone is one. The chain carries TRBV28 and TRBJ2-7; 7 positions agree with TRBD2. The junction had 6 bases not matched to a gene; V was cut back by 1 base and J by 0 bases. CDR3 length: 16 residues. The V gene's germline CDR1 is MDHEN and CDR2 SYDVKM. CDR3 sequence (DNA): TGTGCCAGCAGTTTATTCCGGCGGACTAGCTCCTACGAGCAGTACTTC. Encoded protein: CASSLFRRTSSYEQYF.

The chain links TRBV9 to TRBJ1-5; D possibly corresponds to TRBD1 (6 bases). The CDR3 is 13 residues long. V lost 4 bases and J lost 4, with 9 bases in between. The V gene's germline CDR1 is SGDLS and CDR2 YYNGEE. CDR3 in amino acids: CASSPGTNQPQHF. The CDR3 DNA is TGTGCCAGCAGCCCAGGGACAAATCAGCCCCAGCATTTT.

The CDR3 sequence: CASSLGGTSGGRRRETQYF. In nucleotides, the CDR3 is TGTGCCAGCAGCTTAGGAGGGACTAGCGGGGGAAGAAGACGGGAGACCCAGTACTTC. V gene TRBV7-2 combines with J gene TRBJ2-5; 14 positions match TRBD2. V lost 1 base, J lost 5 bases, and 12 bases stayed unmatched. The germline CDR1 and CDR2 sequences are SGHTA and FQGNSA. This CDR3 region has 19 residues.

CDR3 DNA sequence: TGCAGTGCCGAGGTCAGCACCTCTCCGTTCTTC. Amino acids: CSAEVSTSPFF. The V gene is TRBV20-1, the J gene TRBJ2-1; D call uncertain. V gave up 6 bases and J gave up 15 bases, with 18 bases separating them. Germline loops: CDR1 DFQATT, CDR2 SNEGSKA (reference sequence). The CDR3 runs 11 residues.

This clone was seen more than once but under ten times. The chain has TRBV6-5 and TRBJ2-7; 7 bases are shared with TRBD1. J was trimmed by 9 bases and V by 10 bases; bases with no gene match: 12. CDR1 MNHEY and CDR2 SVGAGI come from the germline V gene. The CDR3 is 12 residues long. As DNA, the CDR3 is TGTGCCACCAGGACAGGCCCAGAGGCGCAGTACTTC. Encoded protein: CATRTGPEAQYF.

The rearrangement links TRBV7-9 to TRBJ1-1; D gene uncertain. The CDR3 runs to 14 residues. The V end was cut by 1 base, the J end by 5 bases, with 11 bases between. The germline V gene encodes CDR1 SEHNR and CDR2 FQNEAQ (reference sequence). CDR3 DNA sequence: TGTGCCAGCAGCTTAGGTGCTGCGGGAACTGAAGCTTTCTTT. Translating it yields CASSLGAAGTEAFF.

The V gene is TRBV6-5, the J gene TRBJ1-2, with 11 bases matching TRBD1. This CDR3 comprises 14 residues. After removal of 5 bases from V and 6 bases from J, the junction contained 5 bases not matched to a gene. Germline V gene data show CDR1 as MNHEY and CDR2 as SVGAGI. The CDR3 sequence: CASSEGQGADGYTF. In DNA, the CDR3 is TGTGCCAGCAGTGAAGGACAGGGGGCGGATGGCTACACCTTC.

Remarks on this clone: One end of the junction fails to match germline, which may point to a read error. This rearrangement joins TRBV7-9 to TRBJ2-5; weak D call: TRBD2 (6 bases). The CDR3 is 17 amino acids. The germline CDR1 and CDR2 sequences are SEHNR and FQNEAQ (reference sequence). The CDR3 spells CSSSQLGGGSVQETQYF. The CDR3 DNA reads TGTTCCAGCAGCCAGCTCGGGGGTGGTAGTGTCCAAGAGACCCAGTACTTC.

The chain joins TRBV19 to TRBJ1-2, with no clear D. V shed 4 bases and J shed 5 bases, with 14 bases lying between them. Germline lookup yields CDR1 LNHDA and CDR2 SQIVND (reference sequence). The CDR3 sequence is 14 residues long. The CDR3 region has the DNA TGTGCCAGTAGTACCGGACTGGGAGGTTATGGCTACACCTTC. Translated: CASSTGLGGYGYTF.